This T cell receptor (beta chain) was observed in a study of T-cell memory formation after mild COVID-19. Points on this clonotype: Its antigen is currently unknown.

Study observations and caveats: The main location of contracting CD4+ clones was CM and EM, and that of contracting CD8+ clones was EMRA.

5'RACE with constant-segment primers built TCRalpha and TCRbeta cDNA libraries with UMIs. TCRdb re-derived calls from the 5' RACE reads in MiXCR, one entry per CDR3 protein. The sample lists 300,000 to 350,000 distinct CDR3 sequences, 14% occurring once. Trimming left V 4 bases short and J 9 bases short, with 17 bases between. Germline CDR1 and CDR2: SGHNT and YYREEE (reference sequence). This CDR3 has 15 amino acids. The chain uses TRBV5-4 and TRBJ1-6; D may be TRBD1 (5 bases). Sequencing used PBMCs or a T cell subset sorted from them (not recorded which). The sequence derives from a man between 18 and 29 years old who had mild COVID-19 (a few samples of this study predate the infection). Cell type and time point are not known. The CDR3 DNA reads as TGTGCCAGCAGCGGGGACCTCCGGTTGGGTTCACCCCTCCACTTT. Amino acids: CASSGDLRLGSPLHF. Full variable domain (outside the CDR3, taken from reference TRBV5-4 and TRBJ1-6): ETGVTQSPTHLIKTRGQQVTLRCSSQSGHNTVSWYQQALGQGPQFIFQYYREEENGRGNFPPRFSGLQFPNYSSELNVNALELDDSALYLCASSGDLRLGSPLHFGNGTRLTVT.